This passage covers 23 T cell receptor beta chains from one sample sequenced in a study of blood T cell repertoires in COVID-19. This table comes from immunoSEQ multiplex PCR, and its TCRdb copy is limited to in-frame clones, with some not included. There are about 44,000 clones in the sample; 82% occur only once, and about 4% lies in the top ten. The material sequenced was peripheral blood. Source of these receptors: a woman in her seventies with acute or convalescent COVID-19.

This clone has only a few counts. The J gene is TRBJ1-3, the V gene TRBV9; D is perhaps TRBD1 (6 bases). Looked up from germline, CDR1 is SGDLS and CDR2 is YYNGEE. The CDR3 runs to 16 residues. The V and J ends lost 0 bases and 4 bases respectively, with 14 bases between them. CDR3 in amino acids: CASSVAMRGQGNTIYF. The DNA for the CDR3 is TGTGCCAGCAGCGTAGCGATGAGAGGACAGGGAAACACCATATATTTT. The complete variable domain, with remaining parts taken from reference TRBV9 and TRBJ1-3, reads DSGVTQTPKHLITATGQRVTLRCSPRSGDLSVYWYQQSLDQGLQFLIQYYNGEERAKGNILERFSAQQFPDLHSELNLSSLELGDSALYFCASSVAMRGQGNTIYFGEGSWLTVV.

V and J are TRBV15 and TRBJ2-2; D gene unclear. This CDR3 is built from 12 residues. The germline V gene encodes CDR1 LNHNV and CDR2 YYDKDF (reference sequence). V dropped 3 bases and J dropped 6 bases, with 5 bases sitting between them. The CDR3 DNA follows: TGTGCCACCAGCAGTCTAGCCGGGGAGCTGTTTTTT. This gives the protein CATSSLAGELFF.

The chain has TRBV5-1 and TRBJ1-3; no firm D call. The V end lost 3 bases, the J end lost 0 bases, and 7 bases lay between the germline ends. CDR3 size: 14 residues. Germline V gives CDR1 SGHRS, CDR2 YFSETQ. CDR3 sequence (DNA): TGCGCCAGCAGCTCCCAACTCTCTGGAAACACCATATATTTT. This encodes CASSSQLSGNTIYF.

The J gene is TRBJ1-1, the V gene TRBV10-3; the match to TRBD1 covers 11 bases. With V trimmed by 4 bases and J by 3 bases, 4 bases remained unmatched. CDR3 length: 15 residues. Germline CDR1 reads ENHRY; CDR2 reads SYGVKD. CDR3 DNA: TGTGCCATCAGTGTAAGGGGACAGGGGGACACTGAAGCTTTCTTT. It translates to CAISVRGQGDTEAFF.

The V call is TRBV18, the J call TRBJ2-3, with 10 bases lining up with TRBD2. CDR1 and CDR2 (germline): KGHSH, LQKENI. V gave up 5 bases and J gave up 5 bases; unmatched junction bases: 7. CDR3 size: 15 residues. CDR3 loop: CASSGQREGRDTQYF. As DNA, the CDR3 is TGTGCCAGCTCAGGACAGCGGGAGGGCAGAGATACGCAGTATTTT.

The gene calls are TRBV4-3 and TRBJ1-6; D possibly corresponds to TRBD1 (5 bases). Looked up from germline, CDR1 is LGHNA and CDR2 is YSLEER. V lost 0 bases and J 7 bases, leaving 13 bases between the germline ends. The CDR3 covers 16 residues. The CDR3 bases are TGCGCCAGCAGCCAAGATCTTGCCGGGGGAAATTCACCCCTCCACTTT. Translation: CASSQDLAGGNSPLHF.

The rearrangement uses TRBV30 and TRBJ1-6, with 8 positions matching TRBD1. The V segment lost 5 bases and the J segment 7 bases; nucleotides outside the gene matches: 1. This CDR3 has 12 amino acids. In germline, CDR1 is GTSNPN, CDR2 SVGIG (reference sequence). In nucleotides, the CDR3 is TGTGCCTGGGGACAGGGAAATTCACCCCTCCACTTT. Translated, it gives CAWGQGNSPLHF.

The V call is TRBV19, the J call TRBJ2-3; D is undetermined. The CDR3 is made up of 14 amino acids. The ends were cut back, 5 bases at V and 2 bases at J, with 11 bases in the middle. Germline assignment: CDR1 LNHDA and CDR2 SQIVND (reference sequence). The CDR3 DNA reads TGTGCCAGTAGTCTGGGTGCGGCCACAGATACGCAGTATTTT. Translated: CASSLGAATDTQYF. The variable domain in full, completed from reference TRBV19 and TRBJ2-3, reads DGGITQSPKYLFRKEGQNVTLSCEQNLNHDAMYWYRQDPGQGLRLIYYSQIVNDFQKGDIAEGYSVSREKKESFPLTVTSAQKNPTAFYLCASSLGAATDTQYFGPGTRLTVL.

The rearrangement links TRBV2 to TRBJ2-7; D is undetermined. CDR1 is SNHLY and CDR2 is FYNNEI in the germline V gene. This CDR3 contains 10 residues. V lost 5 bases, J lost 11 bases, and 10 bases lay in between. DNA of the CDR3: TGTGCCAGCAGTAACTTCGCGGAGTACTTC. This encodes CASSNFAEYF.

The chain couples TRBV28 to TRBJ1-4; maybe TRBD1 (5 bases). CDR3 length: 13 residues. The V gene's germline CDR1 is MDHEN and CDR2 SYDVKM. The V end lost 9 bases, the J end lost 8 bases, and 16 bases lay between the germline ends. CDR3 sequence reads: CASRVGQWEKLFF. CDR3 DNA: TGTGCCAGTCGAGTCGGACAATGGGAAAAACTGTTTTTT.

There are a few counts of this clone. The J gene is TRBJ2-3, the V gene TRBV9, with 9 positions matching TRBD1. V was pared by 7 bases and J by 5 bases, with 8 bases of the junction left unmatched. Germline CDR1 and CDR2: SGDLS and YYNGEE. The CDR3 is 14 amino acids. DNA of the CDR3: TGTGCCAGCGAGAGGGGACAGGGTTTAGATACGCAGTATTTT. Protein product: CASERGQGLDTQYF.

The rearrangement joins TRBV10-2 to TRBJ2-7; 10 bases match TRBD1. V lost 4 bases and J lost 2; bases outside the gene matches: 2. The germline V gene encodes CDR1 WSHSY and CDR2 SAAADI. This CDR3 has 14 amino acids. The CDR3 sequence: CASSVGTGAYEQYF. The DNA of the CDR3 is TGCGCCAGCAGTGTAGGGACAGGGGCCTACGAGCAGTACTTC.

The gene calls are TRBV30 and TRBJ2-7; D ambiguous. The CDR3 has 14 amino acids. In germline, CDR1 is GTSNPN, CDR2 SVGIG (reference sequence). With 4 bases removed from V and 2 bases from J, the gap between germline ends came to 15 bases. The CDR3, as DNA: TGTGCCTGGAAAGCTGCTGGGCAGGCCTACGAGCAGTACTTC. Translated: CAWKAAGQAYEQYF.

The rearrangement uses TRBV6-5 and TRBJ1-1; D remains ambiguous. With 7 bases removed from V and 0 bases from J, the gap between germline ends came to 12 bases. CDR3 length: 14 amino acids. Germline CDR1 MNHEY, CDR2 SVGAGI. CDR3 DNA: TGTGCCAGCATTTCGAGGTTCATGAACACTGAAGCTTTCTTT. Amino acid sequence: CASISRFMNTEAFF.

The chain employs TRBV5-4 and TRBJ2-1, with 9 bases lining up with TRBD2. V lost 4 bases to trimming and J lost 7 bases; unmatched junction nucleotides: 12. This CDR3 is built from 16 residues. Germline CDR1 SGHNT, CDR2 YYREEE (reference sequence). The DNA of the CDR3 is TGTGCCAGCAGCCATGGACTAGCGAGGGGGTCAAATGAGCAGTTCTTC. This encodes CASSHGLARGSNEQFF.

This clone was seen only a few times. The chain carries TRBV4-1 and TRBJ1-5; D unclear. This CDR3 region has 16 residues. V lost 4 bases, J lost 3 bases, and 16 bases lay in between. Germline CDR1 reads MGHRA; CDR2 reads YSYEKL. The CDR3 nucleotides read TGCGCCAGCAGCCCGACCCGTGGAGGTTTCAATCAGCCCCAGCATTTT. Its translation: CASSPTRGGFNQPQHF.

V usage is TRBV11-2 and J usage is TRBJ2-3; 7 bases match TRBD2. Trimming took 5 bases from V and 5 from J; bases not matched to a gene: 10. Germline-derived CDR1 and CDR2 are SGHAT and FQNNGV. There are 15 residues in the CDR3. The CDR3 DNA follows: TGTGCCAGCAGCCCAGTCTCTAGCGGAGGAGATACGCAGTATTTT. As protein: CASSPVSSGGDTQYF.

This clone was picked up a small number of times. The V gene is TRBV19, the J gene TRBJ1-1; D not certain. The germline gives CDR1 LNHDA, CDR2 SQIVND (reference sequence). The length of the CDR3 is 13 residues. The V end was cut by 4 bases, the J end by 5 bases, with 11 bases between. This CDR3 reads CASSTKRDTEAFF. CDR3 nucleotide sequence: TGTGCCAGTAGTACAAAGAGAGATACTGAAGCTTTCTTT. Using reference TRBV19 and TRBJ1-1 for the parts outside the CDR3, the full variable domain is DGGITQSPKYLFRKEGQNVTLSCEQNLNHDAMYWYRQDPGQGLRLIYYSQIVNDFQKGDIAEGYSVSREKKESFPLTVTSAQKNPTAFYLCASSTKRDTEAFFGQGTRLTVV.

This chain joins TRBV28 and TRBJ2-5; weak D call: TRBD2 (6 bases). The CDR3 has 12 amino acids. The V and J ends lost 4 bases and 5 bases respectively, with 8 bases between them. The germline gives CDR1 MDHEN, CDR2 SYDVKM. The CDR3 sequence: CASSSGLETQYF. The CDR3 coding sequence is TGTGCCAGCAGTTCGGGACTGGAGACCCAGTACTTC.

The chain is built from TRBV5-5 and TRBJ2-5, with a possible D match to TRBD2 (6 bases). CDR1 and CDR2 from the germline V gene are SGHKS and YYEKEE (reference sequence). With 4 bases removed from V and 5 bases from J, the gap between germline ends came to 21 bases. The CDR3 is made up of 16 amino acids. The CDR3 is CASSRSMGSGGETQYF. The CDR3 DNA sequence: TGTGCCAGCAGCCGTTCAATGGGAAGTGGGGGGGAGACCCAGTACTTC. Filled out from reference TRBV5-5 and TRBJ2-5, the complete variable domain reads DAGVTQSPTHLIKTRGQQVTLRCSPISGHKSVSWYQQVLGQGPQFIFQYYEKEERGRGNFPDRFSARQFPNYSSELNVNALLLGDSALYLCASSRSMGSGGETQYFGPGTRLLVL.

The gene calls are TRBV4-2 and TRBJ2-6; TRBD2 matches at 15 bases. Germline CDR1 LGHNA, CDR2 YNFKEQ. V gave up 10 bases and J gave up 0 bases; unmatched junction bases: 4. CDR3 length: 17 residues. The CDR3 sequence: CATGTSGRTSGANVLTF. The CDR3 DNA reads as TGTGCCACCGGGACTAGCGGGAGGACCTCTGGGGCCAACGTCCTGACTTTC.

The chain combines TRBV3-1 (or the pseudogene TRBV3-2) with TRBJ2-1, with 7 bases matching TRBD2. V lost 4 bases to trimming and J lost 8 bases; unmatched junction nucleotides: 14. The CDR3 is made up of 16 amino acids. The germline CDR1 and CDR2 sequences are LGHDT and YNNKEL (reference sequence). The CDR3: CASSPSFAGVRDEQFF. The CDR3 region has the DNA TGTGCCAGCAGCCCCTCTTTCGCGGGAGTAAGGGATGAGCAGTTCTTC.

This chain links TRBV30 with TRBJ2-3; TRBD1 might be the D (6 bases). The CDR3 is 13 amino acids. Between the trimmed V and J ends, which lost 0 bases and 6 bases, there was a span of 10 bases. Looked up from germline, CDR1 is GTSNPN and CDR2 is SVGIG (reference sequence). CDR3 sequence: CAWSVRTGDTQYF. In DNA, the CDR3 is TGTGCCTGGAGTGTACGAACAGGGGATACGCAGTATTTT. Complete variable domain (other parts from reference TRBV30 and TRBJ2-3): SQTIHQWPATLVQPVGSPLSLECTVEGTSNPNLYWYRQAAGRGLQLLFYSVGIGQISSEVPQNLSASRPQDRQFILSSKKLLLSDSGFYLCAWSVRTGDTQYFGPGTRLTVL.